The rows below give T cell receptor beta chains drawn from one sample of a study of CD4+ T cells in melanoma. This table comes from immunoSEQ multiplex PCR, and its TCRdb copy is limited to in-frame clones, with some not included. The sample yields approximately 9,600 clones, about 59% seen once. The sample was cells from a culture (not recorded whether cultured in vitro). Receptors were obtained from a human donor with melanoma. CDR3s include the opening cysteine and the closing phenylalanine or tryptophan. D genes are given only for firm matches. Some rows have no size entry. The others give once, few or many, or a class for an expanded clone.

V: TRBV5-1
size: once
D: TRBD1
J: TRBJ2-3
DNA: TGCGCCAGCAGCTCCCGGGACAGGGTCACAGATACGCAGTATTTT
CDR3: CASSSRDRVTDTQYF

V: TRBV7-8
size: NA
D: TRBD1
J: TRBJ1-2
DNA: TGTGCCAGCAGCTTGGGTGGGCCAGGGGGCGCGAAGATGTATGGCTACACCTTC
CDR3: CASSLGGPGGAKMYGYTF

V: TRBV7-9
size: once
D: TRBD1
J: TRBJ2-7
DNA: TGTGCCAGCAGCTTAGGGACAGGCTACGAGCAGTACTTC
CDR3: CASSLGTGYEQYF

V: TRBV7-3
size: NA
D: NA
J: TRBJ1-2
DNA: TGTGCCAGCAGCTCAGGAGATGGATATGGCTACACCTTC
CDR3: CASSSGDGYGYTF

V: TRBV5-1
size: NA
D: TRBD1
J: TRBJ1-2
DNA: TGCGCCAGCAGCTTGGGGACAGGGTTGAGTGATGGCTACACCTTC
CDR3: CASSLGTGLSDGYTF

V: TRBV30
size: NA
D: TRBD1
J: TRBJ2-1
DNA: TGTGCCTGGGGGTTCGGGACAGTCTCCTCCTACAATGAGCAGTTCTTC
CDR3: CAWGFGTVSSYNEQFF

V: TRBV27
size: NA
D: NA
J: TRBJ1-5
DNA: TGTGCCAGCAGTTTAAGGGCTTTTGGTAGACCCCAGCATTTT
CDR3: CASSLRAFGRPQHF

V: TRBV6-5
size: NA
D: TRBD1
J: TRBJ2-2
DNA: TGTGCCAGCAGTTATGCGACAGGGGGCGCGACCGGGGAGCTGTTTTTT
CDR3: CASSYATGGATGELFF

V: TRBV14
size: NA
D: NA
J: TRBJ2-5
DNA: TGTGCCAGCAGCACACGGCCGTATTCCCAAGAGACCCAGTACTTC
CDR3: CASSTRPYSQETQYF

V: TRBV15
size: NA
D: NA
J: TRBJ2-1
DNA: TGTGCCACCAGCAGAGTACAAGGCGGCGATGAGCAGTTCTTC
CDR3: CATSRVQGGDEQFF

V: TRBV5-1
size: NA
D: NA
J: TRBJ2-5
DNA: TGCGCCAGCAGCTTGGAGATGGGAGCGGTAGAGACCCAGTACTTC
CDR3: CASSLEMGAVETQYF

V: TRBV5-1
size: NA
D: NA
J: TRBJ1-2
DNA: TGCGCCAGCAGCCTGGATGCGGGCTATGGCTACACCTTC
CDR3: CASSLDAGYGYTF

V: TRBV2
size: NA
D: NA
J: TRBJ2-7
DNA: TGTGCCAGCACATATCCCATTTCCTACGAGCAGTACTTC
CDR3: CASTYPISYEQYF

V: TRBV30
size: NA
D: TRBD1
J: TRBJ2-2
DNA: TGTGCCTGGAGTGTACAGGGGGTCACCGGGGAGCTGTTTTTT
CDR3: CAWSVQGVTGELFF

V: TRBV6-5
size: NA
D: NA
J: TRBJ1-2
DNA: TGTGCCAGCAGCCCTAGTAACTATGGCTACACCTTC
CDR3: CASSPSNYGYTF

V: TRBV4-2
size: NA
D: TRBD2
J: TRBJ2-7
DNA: TGTGCCAGCAGCCGAAATAGCGGGGGCAACTCCTACGAGCAGTACTTC
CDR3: CASSRNSGGNSYEQYF

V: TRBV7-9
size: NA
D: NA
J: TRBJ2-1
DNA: TGTGCCAGCAGCGCGGACCTTATATGGAATGAGCAGTTCTTC
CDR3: CASSADLIWNEQFF

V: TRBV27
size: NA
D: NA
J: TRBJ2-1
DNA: TGTGCCAGCAGTTTCGGTACGCTATACAATGAGCAGTTCTTC
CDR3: CASSFGTLYNEQFF

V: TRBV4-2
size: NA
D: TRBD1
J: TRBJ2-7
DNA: TGTGCCAGCAGCCCGACCGGGACAGGGTACGACGAGCAGTACTTC
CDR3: CASSPTGTGYDEQYF

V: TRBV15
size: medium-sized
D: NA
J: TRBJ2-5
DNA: TGTGCCACCAGCAGAGTGGGCGAAGGGACCCAGTACTTC
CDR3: CATSRVGEGTQYF

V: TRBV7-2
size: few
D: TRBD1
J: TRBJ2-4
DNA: TGTGCCAGCAGCTTACGTCTCAGGGGGGCCAAAAACATTCAGTACTTC
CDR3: CASSLRLRGAKNIQYF

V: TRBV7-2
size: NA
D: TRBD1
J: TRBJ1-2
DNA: TGTGCCAGCAGCTTACCCCGGGACAGGGGAGGTAACTATGGCTACACCTTC
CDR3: CASSLPRDRGGNYGYTF

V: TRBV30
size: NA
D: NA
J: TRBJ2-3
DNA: TGTGCCTGGAGTCCACGGACATCGGGGGATACGCAGTATTTT
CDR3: CAWSPRTSGDTQYF

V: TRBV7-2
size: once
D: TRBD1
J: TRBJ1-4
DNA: TGTGCCAGCAGTTGGACAGGGTCGGCTAATGAAAAACTGTTTTTT
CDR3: CASSWTGSANEKLFF

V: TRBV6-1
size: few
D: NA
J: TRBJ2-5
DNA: TGTGCCAGCAGTGCTACTAGAACGGAGACCCAGTACTTC
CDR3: CASSATRTETQYF

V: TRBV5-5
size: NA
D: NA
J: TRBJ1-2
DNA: TGTGCCAGCAGCTCCGGACTGGCAGCTTTAAACTATGGCTACACCTTC
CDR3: CASSSGLAALNYGYTF

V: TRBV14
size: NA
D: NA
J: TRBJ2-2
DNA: TGTGCCAGCAGCCGACAGATATCGAACACCGGGGAGCTGTTTTTT
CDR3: CASSRQISNTGELFF

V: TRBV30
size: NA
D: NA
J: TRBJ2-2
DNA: TGTGCCTACCTCAGGGTGAACACCGGGGAGCTGTTTTTT
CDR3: CAYLRVNTGELFF

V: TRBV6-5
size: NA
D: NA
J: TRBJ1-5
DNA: TGTGCCAGCAGTTACTCGACCTATCAGCCCCAGCATTTT
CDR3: CASSYSTYQPQHF

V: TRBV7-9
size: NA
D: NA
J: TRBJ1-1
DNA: TGTGCCAGCAGCTTAGGTAGGAACACTGAAGCTTTCTTT
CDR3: CASSLGRNTEAFF

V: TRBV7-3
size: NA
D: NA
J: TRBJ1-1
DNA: TGTGCCAGCAGCGGTGGTGGGGACACTGAAGCTTTCTTT
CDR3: CASSGGGDTEAFF

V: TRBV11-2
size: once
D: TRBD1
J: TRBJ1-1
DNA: TGTGCCAGCAGCTTAGGGGGGGGGACAGGAAAGCGGCGTACTGAAGCTTTCTTT
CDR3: CASSLGGGTGKRRTEAFF

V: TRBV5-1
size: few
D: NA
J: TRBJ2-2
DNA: TGCGCCAGCAGCTTGGAGTCCGTCACCGGGGAGCTGTTTTTT
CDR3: CASSLESVTGELFF

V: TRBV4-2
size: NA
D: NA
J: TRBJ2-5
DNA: TGTGCCAGCAGCCCGCGCGGGGTACTAGGTCCAGAGACCCAGTACTTC
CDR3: CASSPRGVLGPETQYF

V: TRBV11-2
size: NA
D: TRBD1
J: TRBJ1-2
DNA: TGTGCCAGCAGCAAAGTTACGACAGGGTGGGCGGACTATGGCTACACCTTC
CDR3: CASSKVTTGWADYGYTF

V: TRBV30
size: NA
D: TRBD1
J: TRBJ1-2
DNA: TGTGCCTGGAGTGTAAAACTCCCCCTGGACAGGGGGCCTGGCTACACCTTC
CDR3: CAWSVKLPLDRGPGYTF

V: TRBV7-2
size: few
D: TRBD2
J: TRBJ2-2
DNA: TGTGCCAGCAGCTTAGCGCTCCGGGGGGTCACCGGGGAGCTGTTTTTT
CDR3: CASSLALRGVTGELFF

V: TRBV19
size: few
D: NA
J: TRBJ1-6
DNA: TGTGCCAGTAGTATTGGGGGCGATAATTCACCCCTCCACTTT
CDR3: CASSIGGDNSPLHF

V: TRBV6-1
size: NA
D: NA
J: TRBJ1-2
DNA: TGTGCCAGCAGTGAAGCTGCTCGATCTAACTATGGCTACACCTTC
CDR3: CASSEAARSNYGYTF